The count of the clone carrying this T cell receptor beta chain is one. Its antigen is undetermined. The CDR3 runs to 13 residues. V lost 4 bases and J lost 4, with 9 bases in between. Looked up from germline, CDR1 is SGHTS and CDR2 is YDEGEE. The data were obtained in a study of T cell responses to AZD1222 COVID-19 vaccine. Whole-study context: Analysis merged second doses at about 4 or about 12 weeks.

TCRdb's table, derived via immunoSEQ multiplex PCR, lists solely in-frame clones and lacks some. The data contain about 140,000 clones, approximately 88% of them singletons. Notes on the study in general: After two AZD1222 doses, spike-specific TCR breadth and depth rose versus day 0. Repertoire collection took place solely once the T cell response had peaked.

This sequence joins TRBV5-8 and TRBJ1-5; weak D call: TRBD1 (5 bases). This TCR was recovered from an adult in good health. The source material was peripheral blood, sampled on day 0 of AZD1222 vaccination. CDR3 nucleotide sequence: TGTGCCAGCAGCCGCCGACAGAATCAGCCCCAGCATTTT. Translating it yields CASSRRQNQPQHF. The full variable domain, its missing parts supplied by reference TRBV5-8 and TRBJ1-5, is EAGVTQSPTHLIKTRGQQATLRCSPISGHTSVYWYQQALGLGLQFLLWYDEGEERNRGNFPPRFSGRQFPNYSSELNVNALELEDSALYLCASSRRQNQPQHFGDGTRLSIL.